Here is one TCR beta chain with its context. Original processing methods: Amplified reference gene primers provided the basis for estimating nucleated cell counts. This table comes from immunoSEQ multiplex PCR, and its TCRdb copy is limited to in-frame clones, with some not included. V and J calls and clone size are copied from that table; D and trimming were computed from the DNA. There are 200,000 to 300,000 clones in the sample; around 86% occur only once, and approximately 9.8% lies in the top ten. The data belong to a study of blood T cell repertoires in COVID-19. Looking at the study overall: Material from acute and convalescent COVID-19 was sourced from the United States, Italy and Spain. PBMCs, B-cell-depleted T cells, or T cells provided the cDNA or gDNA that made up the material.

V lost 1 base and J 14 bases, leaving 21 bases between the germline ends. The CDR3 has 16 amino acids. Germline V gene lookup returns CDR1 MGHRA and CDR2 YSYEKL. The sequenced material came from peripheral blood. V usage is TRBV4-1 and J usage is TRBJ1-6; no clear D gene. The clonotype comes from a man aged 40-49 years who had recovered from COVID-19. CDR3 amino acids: CASSQGHSVTGRALHF. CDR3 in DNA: TGCGCCAGCAGCCAAGGTCACAGTGTTACCGGGAGAGCCCTCCACTTT.